These 16 T cell receptor beta chains share one sample of origin, sequenced in a study of beta chain features in type 1 diabetes. Broader study findings: Researchers report that Type 1 diabetes patients had moderately but significantly shorter TCRB CDR3s across all four CD4+ subsets.

Their recognized antigens are unknown. Expressed TCRB transcripts were sequenced after all isolated RNA was converted to cDNA. Assay used: immunoSEQ multiplex PCR; TCRdb lists only in-frame clones, some missing. The sample lists more than 300,000 clones, around 10% occurring once. The specimen was central memory CD4+ T cells from blood. These receptor sequences come from a man aged 30-40 years with type 1 diabetes.

For this clone: At one end the junction does not follow the germline gene, possibly because of a read error. Other nucleotide sequences in the sample specify the same CDR3. The rearrangement links TRBV5-1 to TRBJ1-1; tentative D call: TRBD1 (6 bases). Looked up from germline, CDR1 is SGHRS and CDR2 is YFSETQ. This CDR3 comprises 12 residues. CDR3 residues: CASGTGNTEAFF. CDR3 bases: TGCGCCAGCGGTACAGGGAACACTGAAGCCTTCTTT.

This clone was counted at least ten times. Other nucleotide sequences from this sample produce the same CDR3. This sequence joins TRBV19 and TRBJ2-1; D is ambiguous. The CDR3 contains 16 residues. CDR1 and CDR2 from the germline V gene are LNHDA and SQIVND (reference sequence). V was trimmed by 1 base and J by 2 bases, leaving 12 bases between them. Written as DNA, the CDR3 is TGTGCCAGTAGTATAGTGGGTAGTGGGGCCTACAATGAGCAGTTCTTC. Translated, it gives CASSIVGSGAYNEQFF. Combining the CDR3 with reference TRBV19 and TRBJ2-1 gives the whole variable domain DGGITQSPKYLFRKEGQNVTLSCEQNLNHDAMYWYRQDPGQGLRLIYYSQIVNDFQKGDIAEGYSVSREKKESFPLTVTSAQKNPTAFYLCASSIVGSGAYNEQFFGPGTRLTVL.

The chain links TRBV6-6 to TRBJ2-7, with D hard to call. This CDR3 is 15 amino acids long. Germline V lookup: CDR1 MNHNY, CDR2 SVGAGI (reference sequence). V was shortened by 2 bases and J by 0 bases, with 11 bases between the two germline ends. Written as DNA, the CDR3 is TGTGCCAGCAGTTACGCGGAGTTAATCTCCTACGAGCAGTACTTC. Its translation is CASSYAELISYEQYF.

The chain couples TRBV6-5 to TRBJ2-2; D remains unclear. The germline V gene has CDR1 MNHEY and CDR2 SVGAGI. This CDR3 has 13 residues. Between the trimmed V and J ends, which lost 6 bases and 1 base, there was a span of 6 bases. The DNA of the CDR3 is TGTGCCAGCAGCCACGTGAACACCGGGGAGCTGTTTTTT. Amino acid sequence: CASSHVNTGELFF.

A word on this clone: In the same sample, other DNA sequences code for this CDR3. This chain uses TRBV15 with TRBJ2-1; 9 bases fit TRBD1. CDR1 is LNHNV and CDR2 is YYDKDF in the germline V gene (reference sequence). V shed 3 bases, J shed 7 bases, and the junction held 1 base outside the gene matches. The CDR3 extends over 13 amino acids. The CDR3 loop is CATSRDRGNEQFF. The CDR3, as DNA: TGTGCCACCAGCAGGGACAGGGGAAATGAGCAGTTCTTC.

In its sample, this clone is medium-sized. This rearrangement joins TRBV4-3 to TRBJ1-4; D call uncertain. Germline lookup yields CDR1 LGHNA and CDR2 YSLEER. The CDR3 sequence is 14 residues long. Trimming left V 0 bases short and J 8 bases short, with 10 bases between. The CDR3 bases are TGCGCCAGCAGCCAAGAGGCGGGCAGGGAAAAACTGTTTTTT. This encodes CASSQEAGREKLFF.

Notes on this clone: The junction differs from germline at one of its ends, possibly a read error. J is TRBJ2-1 and V is TRBV2, with D uncertain. This CDR3 has 12 amino acids. Per the germline V gene, CDR1 is SNHLY and CDR2 is FYNNEI. The DNA for the CDR3 is TGTGCCAGCAGGGAGACCTCTGCCTTTTCGCTCTTC. Its translation: CASRETSAFSLF.

There are a few counts of this clone. This chain uses TRBV6-4 with TRBJ2-4, with D possibly being TRBD2 (6 bases). CDR3 size: 17 residues. Germline V gene sequence: CDR1 MRHNA, CDR2 SNTAGT. Trimming removed 7 bases from V and 0 bases from J, with 19 bases in between. CDR3 in amino acids: CASTLVWGDEAKNIQYF. As DNA, the CDR3 is TGTGCCAGCACCCTAGTCTGGGGGGATGAAGCCAAAAACATTCAGTACTTC.

This clone came up a few times. This chain links TRBV5-5 with TRBJ2-4; D is possibly TRBD1 (5 bases). CDR3 length: 14 amino acids. Between the trimmed V and J ends, which lost 1 base and 3 bases, there was a span of 8 bases. Germline V CDR1 and CDR2: SGHKS, YYEKEE (reference sequence). CDR3 bases: TGTGCCAGCAGCTTGCTCACAGGCAAAAACATTCAGTACTTC. Translating gives CASSLLTGKNIQYF.

The chain joins TRBV25-1 to TRBJ2-1, with 12 bases aligning to TRBD1. From germline, CDR1 is MGHDK and CDR2 SYGVNS. The CDR3 length is 15 residues. The J segment lost 13 bases and the V segment lost 5 bases, leaving 12 bases of the junction unmatched. The CDR3 loop is CASSLDPGTGGEQFF. The CDR3 coding sequence is TGTGCCAGCAGTTTAGATCCCGGGACAGGGGGCGAACAGTTCTTC.

This clone has a handful of counts. The V call is TRBV7-2, the J call TRBJ2-7, with TRBD1 identical over 11 bases. CDR3 length: 15 amino acids. CDR1 and CDR2 (germline): SGHTA, FQGNSA. With V trimmed by 3 bases and J by 3 bases, 4 bases remained unmatched. CDR3 DNA sequence: TGTGCCAGCAGCTTCACCGGGACAGGGGGCTACGAGCAGTACTTC. It encodes CASSFTGTGGYEQYF.

J is TRBJ2-4 and V is TRBV7-8, with 7 bases matching TRBD1. The length of the CDR3 is 15 residues. Per the germline V gene, CDR1 is SGHVS and CDR2 is FQNEAQ. J lost 0 bases, V lost 5 bases, and 4 bases had no gene match. CDR3 sequence reads: CASSPTGSAKNIQYF. CDR3 nucleotide sequence: TGTGCCAGCAGCCCGACAGGGTCAGCCAAAAACATTCAGTACTTC.

The J gene is TRBJ2-1, the V gene TRBV6-5; the D is unclear. The CDR3 length is 13 residues. Trimming shortened V by 1 base and J by 12 bases, and 13 bases separated the two germline ends. The V gene's germline CDR1 is MNHEY and CDR2 SVGAGI. The DNA for the CDR3 is TGTGCCAGCAGTTACTTCCCCTCTCACGGGCAGTTCTTC. This codes for CASSYFPSHGQFF.

This clone was counted only a few times. The chain couples TRBV5-4 to TRBJ2-1; the match to TRBD2 covers 8 bases. The CDR3 is 17 amino acids. Trimming removed 4 bases from V and 6 bases from J; junction bases left unmatched: 15. Looked up from germline, CDR1 is SGHNT and CDR2 is YYREEE (reference sequence). CDR3 region: CASSRRGSGSVPNEQFF. The CDR3 DNA reads as TGTGCCAGCAGCCGACGGGGGAGCGGGAGTGTCCCCAATGAGCAGTTCTTC.

This chain joins TRBV12-5 and TRBJ2-7; D is possibly TRBD1 (5 bases). Germline V lookup: CDR1 LGHNT, CDR2 FRNRAP. The ends were cut back, 5 bases at V and 3 bases at J, with 14 bases in the middle. CDR3 length equals 14 residues. The CDR3 coding sequence is TGTGCTAGTGGTCCACGCAGGGTAATCTACGAGCAGTACTTC. Translating it yields CASGPRRVIYEQYF.

The genes are TRBV7-2 and TRBJ2-7; TRBD2 matches 10 bases. In germline, CDR1 is SGHTA, CDR2 FQGNSA. The V segment lost 2 bases and the J segment 3 bases; nucleotides outside the gene matches: 4. This CDR3 contains 15 residues. The CDR3 spells CASSLKLAGHYEQYF. The DNA for the CDR3 is TGTGCCAGCAGCTTAAAACTAGCGGGGCACTACGAGCAGTACTTC.